This TCR beta chain was identified during a study of identical twins. General study points: Monozygotic twins shared more out-of-frame TCR alpha than recombination models predicted.

In its sample, this clonotype was seen many times. Its antigen is not known. TCRdb ran MiXCR on the 5' RACE reads and lists one entry per CDR3 protein. The sample has around 220,000 distinct CDR3 sequences; about 14% are singletons. CDR3 length: 15 amino acids. Looked up from germline, CDR1 is SGHTA and CDR2 is FQGNSA. V gave up 5 bases and J gave up 3 bases; unmatched junction bases: 7. The TCR originated in a woman younger than 35 in good health. This sequence joins TRBV7-2 and TRBJ2-7, with 10 bases aligning to TRBD2. The source material was memory (CD45RO+) T cells sorted from blood. CDR3 in DNA: TGTGCCAGCAGCGAGAGGACTAGCGGAAACTACGAGCAGTACTTC. Its protein product is CASSERTSGNYEQYF.